Below, 10 T cell receptor beta chains from the same sample are listed, as sequenced in a study of T-cell memory formation after mild COVID-19. TCRdb re-analysed the 5' RACE reads in MiXCR, keeping a single row per CDR3 protein. The table lists roughly 300,000 distinct CDR3 sequences, approximately 7.6% of them singletons. Sequencing was done on a sample of PBMCs or a T cell subset sorted from them (not recorded which). The source of these receptors is a man aged 18 to 29 who had mild COVID-19 (a few samples of this study predate the infection). Cell type and time point are not known.

The genes are TRBV12-3 or TRBV12-4 and TRBJ1-5; D gene ambiguous. The CDR3 spans 13 residues. V dropped 7 bases and J dropped 8 bases, with 15 bases sitting between them. This CDR3 reads CASTTSVREPQHF. In DNA form, the CDR3 reads TGTGCCAGCACCACATCGGTTCGGGAGCCCCAGCATTTT.

There are a few counts of this clonotype. The V and J genes are TRBV12-3 or TRBV12-4 and TRBJ1-2; the D is unclear. There are 11 residues in the CDR3. With 8 bases removed from V and 8 bases from J, the gap between germline ends came to 12 bases. In nucleotides, the CDR3 is TGTGCCAGCGGTCACCTGAGGGGCTACACCTTC. Its translation is CASGHLRGYTF.

This clonotype appeared many times. Its ends do not fully match the called genes, so a read error is possible. This chain uses TRBV5-1 with TRBJ1-5; D gene uncertain. The length of the CDR3 is 14 residues. Germline V gene lookup returns CDR1 SGHRS and CDR2 YFSETQ. The CDR3: CASSLGPGNQPQHF. The DNA of the CDR3 is TGCGCCAGCAGTTTGGGCCCGGGCAATCAGCCCCAGCATTTT.

This clonotype came up a few times. The V and J genes are TRBV10-3 and TRBJ2-7; D might be TRBD1 (6 bases). The ends were cut back, 3 bases at V and 3 bases at J, with 9 bases in the middle. CDR1 ENHRY and CDR2 SYGVKD come from the germline V gene. The CDR3 consists of 13 residues. CDR3 in amino acids: CAISDYRVYEQYV. The CDR3 DNA reads TGTGCCATCAGTGATTACAGGGTCTACGAGCAGTACGTC.

This clonotype was recorded many times. This chain links TRBV5-1 with TRBJ2-5; 7 bases are shared with TRBD1. CDR1 and CDR2 from the germline V gene are SGHRS and YFSETQ. The V and J ends lost 4 bases and 4 bases, in that order; junction bases with no gene match: 4. The CDR3 is 13 residues long. The CDR3 DNA reads TGCGCCAGCAGCAGGGGGCGCGGAGAGACCCAGTACTTC. Translating it yields CASSRGRGETQYF.

This clonotype was found many times. The chain employs TRBV5-1 and TRBJ1-6; D remains unclear. V shed 0 bases and J shed 8 bases, with 12 bases lying between them. The V gene's germline CDR1 is SGHRS and CDR2 YFSETQ. This CDR3 is built from 15 residues. The CDR3 loop is CASSLDPDGYSPLHF. The CDR3, as DNA: TGCGCCAGCAGCTTGGACCCTGATGGTTATTCACCCCTCCACTTT.

The sample holds many counts of this clonotype. The V gene is TRBV19, the J gene TRBJ1-4; TRBD1 matches 8 bases. The germline CDR1 and CDR2 sequences are LNHDA and SQIVND (reference sequence). The CDR3 runs 16 residues. The V segment lost 5 bases and the J segment 2 bases; nucleotides outside the gene matches: 7. CDR3 nucleotide sequence: TGTGCCAGTAGTGGGACAGGAGCCGCGACTAATGAAAAACTGTTTTTT. It yields the protein CASSGTGAATNEKLFF.

The V and J genes are TRBV20-1 and TRBJ1-1; 8 nucleotides match TRBD1. V shed 5 bases, J shed 0 bases, and the junction held 5 bases outside the gene matches. CDR3 length: 14 amino acids. Germline lookup yields CDR1 DFQATT and CDR2 SNEGSKA (reference sequence). As DNA, the CDR3 is TGCAGTGCTGACAGGGGCCGCCTGAACACTGAAGCTTTCTTT. This codes for CSADRGRLNTEAFF.

V gene TRBV7-9 combines with J gene TRBJ2-5; TRBD1 agrees at 7 bases. The CDR3 runs 14 residues. V dropped 3 bases and J dropped 2; count of bases not matched to a gene: 3. Germline assignment: CDR1 SEHNR and CDR2 FQNEAQ (reference sequence). The CDR3 reads CASSFNRGQETQYF. In DNA, the CDR3 is TGTGCCAGCAGCTTCAACAGGGGACAAGAGACCCAGTACTTC.

This clonotype was detected a few times. The chain recombines TRBV28 with TRBJ1-1; the D is unclear. The ends were cut back, 9 bases at V and 1 base at J, with 12 bases in the middle. Germline loops: CDR1 MDHEN, CDR2 SYDVKM. The length of the CDR3 is 13 residues. As DNA, the CDR3 is TGTGCCAGTAGGGCGCCCTGGAACACTGAAGCTTTCTTT. Encoded protein: CASRAPWNTEAFF.